The 27 T cell receptor beta chains below were found in one sample sequenced in a study of OX40 agonist ivuxolimab in advanced cancers. Using immunoSEQ multiplex PCR, the repertoire was profiled, and TCRdb retains in-frame clones only, with some absent. Among around 78,000 clones listed, roughly 91% were seen once. The sequences come from CD4+ or CD8+ T cells sorted from blood, collected in a trial of the OX40 agonist ivuxolimab. The receptors were sampled from an adult with an advanced solid tumor such as melanoma, head and neck, liver or kidney cancer.

The genes are TRBV28 and TRBJ2-7; perhaps TRBD2 as D (5 bases). Trimming took 10 bases from V and 0 from J, leaving 16 bases between them. In germline, CDR1 is MDHEN, CDR2 SYDVKM. The CDR3 has 14 residues. CDR3 loop: CATTDLYHSYEQYF. The CDR3 DNA reads as TGTGCCACTACGGACTTATACCACTCCTACGAGCAGTACTTC.

The chain uses TRBV27 and TRBJ1-1, with TRBD1 as a possible D gene (5 bases). Germline CDR1 MNHEY, CDR2 SMNVEV (reference sequence). V lost 5 bases to trimming and J lost 6 bases, with 16 bases between them. The CDR3 is 14 residues long. CDR3 amino acids: CASSPQTVGAEAFF. The CDR3 coding sequence is TGTGCCAGCAGTCCCCAGACAGTTGGGGCTGAAGCTTTCTTT.

This rearrangement joins TRBV18 to TRBJ1-5; no definite D call. V dropped 3 bases and J dropped 5 bases, with 11 bases sitting between them. This CDR3 contains 14 residues. Germline V gene data show CDR1 as KGHSH and CDR2 as LQKENI. The CDR3 loop is CASSPAAIDQPQHF. DNA of the CDR3: TGTGCCAGCTCACCGGCGGCAATTGATCAGCCCCAGCATTTT.

The chain uses TRBV18 and TRBJ2-7, with D possibly TRBD1 on 6 matching bases. Per germline, CDR1 KGHSH and CDR2 LQKENI. CDR3 length: 13 amino acids. Between the trimmed V and J ends, which lost 4 bases and 5 bases, there was a span of 12 bases. The CDR3 loop is CASSRAQGDEQYF. CDR3 DNA: TGTGCCAGCTCACGAGCACAGGGCGACGAGCAGTACTTC.

This clone has just one count. The CDR3, as DNA: TGTGCCAGCAGCTTAGAACCTCGGGGGGACTACGAGCAGTACTTC. Protein product: CASSLEPRGDYEQYF. The chain recombines TRBV7-2 with TRBJ2-7, with 7 bases aligning to TRBD2. Unmatched junction bases numbered 6, after V lost 1 base and J lost 3 bases. There are 15 residues in the CDR3. Germline V gene data show CDR1 as SGHTA and CDR2 as FQGNSA.

The chain recombines TRBV19 with TRBJ2-2; D is undetermined. This CDR3 contains 14 residues. Trimming took off 3 bases at V and 3 bases at J, with 8 bases between the two ends. Germline-derived CDR1 and CDR2 are LNHDA and SQIVND (reference sequence). The CDR3 region is CASSIGGYTGELFF. The CDR3 nucleotides read TGTGCCAGTAGTATCGGCGGATACACCGGGGAGCTGTTTTTT.

The CDR3 region has the DNA TGTGCCAGCACCCTCACCCCCGGACCCGAGACGGTAGCTTTCTTT. This translates into CASTLTPGPETVAFF. The V and J genes are TRBV6-1 and TRBJ1-1; no clear D. With 7 bases removed from V and 10 bases from J, the gap between germline ends came to 25 bases. The CDR3 runs to 15 residues. The germline V gene encodes CDR1 MNHNS and CDR2 SASEGT.

The chain employs TRBV5-1 and TRBJ1-3; 9 bases are shared with TRBD1. The CDR3 sequence is 15 residues long. After removal of 2 bases from V and 3 bases from J, the junction contained 3 bases not matched to a gene. CDR1 and CDR2 (germline): SGHRS, YFSETQ. The CDR3 DNA is TGCGCCAGCAGCTTACAGGGGGCAAATGGAAACACCATATATTTT. Translation gives CASSLQGANGNTIYF.

The genes are TRBV10-3 and TRBJ2-1, with D perhaps TRBD2 (6 bases). V lost 6 bases, J lost 9 bases, and 15 bases lay in between. The CDR3 spans 13 residues. Germline V gene data show CDR1 as ENHRY and CDR2 as SYGVKD. CDR3 in amino acids: CAIRKGVEGEQFF. The CDR3 DNA is TGTGCCATCAGGAAGGGCGTGGAGGGTGAGCAGTTCTTC.

The chain joins TRBV6-1 to TRBJ1-1; no clear D gene. V dropped 10 bases and J dropped 1 base, with 16 bases sitting between them. The CDR3 is 14 residues long. Germline V gene lookup returns CDR1 MNHNS and CDR2 SASEGT. CDR3 sequence: CAIFMDGSNTEAFF. The DNA for the CDR3 is TGTGCCATCTTCATGGACGGATCGAACACTGAAGCTTTCTTT.

The chain combines TRBV25-1 with TRBJ2-1; maybe TRBD2 (5 bases). Trimming took 4 bases from V and 7 from J, leaving 5 bases between them. Germline V gene sequence: CDR1 MGHDK, CDR2 SYGVNS. The CDR3 has 11 residues. The CDR3: CASSGENEQFF. As DNA, the CDR3 is TGTGCCAGCAGTGGGGAGAATGAGCAGTTCTTC.

The rearrangement uses TRBV19 and TRBJ2-1; D is perhaps TRBD1 or TRBD2 (5 bases each). Trimming stripped 0 bases from V and 4 bases from J, with 16 bases between. Germline CDR1 and CDR2: LNHDA and SQIVND (reference sequence). This CDR3 is built from 17 residues. The CDR3 DNA reads TGTGCCAGTAGTATAGATCTCGTACTAGGGGTATACAATGAGCAGTTCTTC. As protein: CASSIDLVLGVYNEQFF.

The chain is built from TRBV21-1 and TRBJ2-6; no DNA check was done on the table's D call, TRBD2. TRBV21-1 is a known pseudogene. The CDR3 has 21 residues. The CDR3 reads CASSRGAGRSRLRSGANVLTF. The CDR3 DNA follows: TGTGCCAGCAGCCGGGGGGCAGGGCGCTCGAGGCTTAGGTCTGGGGCCAACGTCCTGACTTTC.

The genes are TRBV7-9 and TRBJ1-1; D remains unclear. V lost 2 bases and J lost 4, with 14 bases in between. This CDR3 spans 15 amino acids. Germline values: CDR1 SEHNR, CDR2 FQNEAQ (reference sequence). The CDR3 region is CASSLFGEGGTEAFF. The CDR3 DNA reads as TGTGCCAGCAGCTTATTCGGGGAAGGAGGCACTGAAGCTTTCTTT.

The rearrangement links TRBV10-3 to TRBJ2-3; 7 bases are shared with TRBD2. The CDR3 totals 11 residues. Germline CDR1 and CDR2: ENHRY and SYGVKD. J was trimmed by 4 bases and V by 8 bases; bases with no gene match: 0. The CDR3 protein is CAIGRADTQYF. CDR3 DNA sequence: TGTGCCATCGGGAGGGCAGATACGCAGTATTTT.

The genes are TRBV5-4 and TRBJ2-1; TRBD2 agrees at 8 bases. Germline values: CDR1 SGHNT, CDR2 YYREEE (reference sequence). J gave up 5 bases and V 4 bases, and 8 bases lay outside the gene matches. The CDR3 has 15 residues. The CDR3 nucleotides read TGTGCCAGCAGCGACCGAACTAGCGGCCACAATGAGCAGTTCTTC. The encoded protein is CASSDRTSGHNEQFF.

The V gene is TRBV7-3, the J gene TRBJ2-2; TRBD1 matches at 9 bases. Unmatched junction bases numbered 4, after V lost 1 base and J lost 4 bases. The germline gives CDR1 SGHTA, CDR2 FQGTGA. This CDR3 contains 16 residues. CDR3 loop: CASSLITGGSTGELFF. CDR3 DNA: TGTGCCAGCAGCTTAATAACAGGGGGCAGCACCGGGGAGCTGTTTTTT.

The chain is built from TRBV18 and TRBJ1-2; no clear D. CDR3 size: 16 residues. Trimming removed 3 bases at V and 4 bases at J, with 18 bases between. Germline V gene data show CDR1 as KGHSH and CDR2 as LQKENI. The chain's CDR3 is CASSPNISAIPYGYTF. The CDR3 coding sequence is TGTGCCAGCTCACCCAATATATCGGCAATCCCCTATGGCTACACCTTC.

This clone showed up just once. The J gene is TRBJ2-3, the V gene TRBV5-1; the D is unclear. The CDR3 runs 15 residues. Trimming stripped 4 bases from V and 0 bases from J, with 12 bases between. Germline V gene sequence: CDR1 SGHRS, CDR2 YFSETQ. The CDR3 DNA follows: TGCGCCAGCAGCGAGCAGTTCTCAAGCACAGATACGCAGTATTTT. It encodes CASSEQFSSTDTQYF. The variable domain in full, with the rest retrieved from reference TRBV5-1 and TRBJ2-3, is KAGVTQTPRYLIKTRGQQVTLSCSPISGHRSVSWYQQTPGQGLQFLFEYFSETQRNKGNFPGRFSGRQFSNSRSEMNVSTLELGDSALYLCASSEQFSSTDTQYFGPGTRLTVL.

V gene TRBV10-1 combines with J gene TRBJ1-1, with D possibly being TRBD1 (6 bases). V lost 6 bases, J lost 9 bases, and 17 bases lay in between. CDR1 WNHNN and CDR2 SYGVQD come from the germline V gene (reference sequence). The CDR3 covers 13 residues. The chain's CDR3 is CASRSSGAEKAFF. CDR3 nucleotide sequence: TGCGCCAGCAGGAGCTCAGGGGCCGAGAAAGCTTTCTTT.

CDR3 in amino acids: CASRTGNSYEQYF. CDR3 bases: TGTGCCAGCAGGACAGGGAACTCCTACGAGCAGTACTTC. This sequence joins TRBV7-2 and TRBJ2-7, with TRBD1 matching over 7 bases. Germline V gene sequence: CDR1 SGHTA, CDR2 FQGNSA. This CDR3 has 13 residues. V shed 6 bases and J 0 bases; nucleotides not matched to a gene: 2. Full variable domain (remainder filled in from reference TRBV7-2 and TRBJ2-7): GAGVSQSPSNKVTEKGKDVELRCDPISGHTALYWYRQSLGQGLEFLIYFQGNSAPDKSGLPSDRFSAERTGGSVSTLTIQRTQQEDSAVYLCASRTGNSYEQYFGPGTRLTVT.

On this clone: This CDR3 is also generated by other DNA sequences in the sample. The rearrangement links TRBV28 to TRBJ1-5; D call uncertain. CDR3 size: 12 residues. V lost 6 bases, J lost 1 base, and 4 bases lay in between. Germline V lookup: CDR1 MDHEN, CDR2 SYDVKM. CDR3 protein: CASRGSNQPQHF. The CDR3 nucleotides are TGTGCCAGCAGGGGGAGCAATCAGCCCCAGCATTTT.

The J gene is TRBJ2-2, the V gene TRBV5-5; 8 nucleotides agree with TRBD1. The CDR3 sequence is 17 residues long. Germline CDR1 and CDR2: SGHKS and YYEKEE (reference sequence). J was trimmed by 1 base and V by 0 bases; bases with no gene match: 5. Here the CDR3 DNA reads TGTGCCAGCAGCTTGGGGACCGGGACAGGGAACACCGGGGAGCTGTTTTTT. Its protein product is CASSLGTGTGNTGELFF. Full variable domain (remainder filled in from reference TRBV5-5 and TRBJ2-2): DAGVTQSPTHLIKTRGQQVTLRCSPISGHKSVSWYQQVLGQGPQFIFQYYEKEERGRGNFPDRFSARQFPNYSSELNVNALLLGDSALYLCASSLGTGTGNTGELFFGEGSRLTVL.

This chain links TRBV6-6 with TRBJ2-7; D is perhaps TRBD2 (5 bases). This CDR3 is 13 amino acids long. Trimming removed 6 bases at V and 2 bases at J, with 11 bases between. The germline gives CDR1 MNHNY, CDR2 SVGAGI (reference sequence). CDR3 region: CASSRGPTYEQYF. For the CDR3, the DNA is TGTGCCAGCAGCCGCGGGCCCACCTACGAGCAGTACTTC.

The chain carries TRBV9 and TRBJ2-7, with 7 bases fitting TRBD2. The CDR3 consists of 15 residues. After removal of 7 bases from V and 4 bases from J, the junction contained 14 bases not matched to a gene. CDR1 SGDLS and CDR2 YYNGEE come from the germline V gene. CDR3 bases: TGTGCCAGCTCCCTGTCGCCCAGCGGGACTTACGAGCAGTACTTC. This gives the protein CASSLSPSGTYEQYF.

The chain combines TRBV18 with TRBJ2-2; D might be TRBD1 (6 bases). The CDR3 has 16 amino acids. In germline, CDR1 is KGHSH, CDR2 LQKENI. Trimming stripped 1 base from V and 1 base from J, with 10 bases between. CDR3 nucleotide sequence: TGTGCCAGCTCACCACTGCCACAGGGGAACACCGGGGAGCTGTTTTTT. It yields the protein CASSPLPQGNTGELFF.

The chain is built from TRBV29-1 and TRBJ2-7; D gene uncertain. This CDR3 has 11 residues. Per germline, CDR1 SQVTM and CDR2 ANQGSEA. V shed 4 bases and J shed 3 bases, with 7 bases lying between them. The CDR3, as DNA: TGCAGCGTTGTTCAGTTCTACGAGCAGTACTTC. Amino acids: CSVVQFYEQYF.